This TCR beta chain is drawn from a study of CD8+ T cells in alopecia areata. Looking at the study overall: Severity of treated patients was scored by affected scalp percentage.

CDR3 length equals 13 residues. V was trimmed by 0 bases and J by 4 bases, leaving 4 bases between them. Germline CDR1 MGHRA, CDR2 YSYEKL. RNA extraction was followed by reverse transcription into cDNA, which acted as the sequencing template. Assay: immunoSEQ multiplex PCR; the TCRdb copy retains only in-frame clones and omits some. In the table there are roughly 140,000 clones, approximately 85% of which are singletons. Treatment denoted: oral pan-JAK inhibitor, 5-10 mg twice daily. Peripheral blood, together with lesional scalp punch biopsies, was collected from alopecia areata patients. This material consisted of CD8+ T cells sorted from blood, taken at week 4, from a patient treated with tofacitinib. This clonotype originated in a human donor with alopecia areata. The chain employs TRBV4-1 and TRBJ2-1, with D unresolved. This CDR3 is CASSQDTYNEQFF. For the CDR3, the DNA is TGCGCCAGCAGCCAAGATACATACAATGAGCAGTTCTTC.